This T cell receptor beta chain was retrieved from a study of radiation and T cells in renal cell carcinoma. Only in-frame clones appear in the TCRdb table, and some are missing; sequencing was by immunoSEQ multiplex PCR. The sample has about 78,000 clones; 80% to 90% are singletons. The ends lost 7 bases at V and 7 bases at J; junction bases unmatched: 8. CDR3 length: 15 amino acids. The germline CDR1 and CDR2 sequences are SGHVS and FQNEAQ. Time point in this sample: blood 4 weeks post-SBRT, at nephrectomy. Sample treatment: 15 Gy SBRT to primary tumor, nephrectomy 4 weeks later. Nephrectomy followed 15 Gy stereotactic body radiation by 4 weeks.

The rearrangement uses TRBV7-8 and TRBJ2-1; 12 bases are a match to TRBD2. This clonotype was sampled from a woman aged 70-85 years with renal cell carcinoma. This sample comprised blood, obtained from a patient whose treatment included radiotherapy and nephrectomy. CDR3 nucleotide sequence: TGTGCCAGCACCTTGACTAGCGGGGGCTGGAATGAGCAGTTCTTC. The encoded protein is CASTLTSGGWNEQFF.